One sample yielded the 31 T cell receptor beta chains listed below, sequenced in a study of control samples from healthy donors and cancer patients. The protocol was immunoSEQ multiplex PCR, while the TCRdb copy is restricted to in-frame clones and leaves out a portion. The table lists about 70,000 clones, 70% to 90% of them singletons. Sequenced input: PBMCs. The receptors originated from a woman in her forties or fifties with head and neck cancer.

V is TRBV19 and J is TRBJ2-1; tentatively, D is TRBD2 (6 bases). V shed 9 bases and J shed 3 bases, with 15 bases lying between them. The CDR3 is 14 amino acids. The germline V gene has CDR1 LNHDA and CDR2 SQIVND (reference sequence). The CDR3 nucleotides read TGTGCCAGCCGAAGGGGACTGAACTACAATGAGCAGTTCTTC. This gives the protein CASRRGLNYNEQFF.

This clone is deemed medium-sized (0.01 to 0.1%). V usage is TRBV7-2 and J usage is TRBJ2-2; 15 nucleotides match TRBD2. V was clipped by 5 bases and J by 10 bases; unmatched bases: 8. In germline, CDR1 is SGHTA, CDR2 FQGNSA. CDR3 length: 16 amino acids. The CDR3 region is CASSTRTSGGAVELFF. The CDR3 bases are TGTGCCAGCAGCACCCGGACTAGCGGGGGGGCCGTGGAGCTGTTTTTT.

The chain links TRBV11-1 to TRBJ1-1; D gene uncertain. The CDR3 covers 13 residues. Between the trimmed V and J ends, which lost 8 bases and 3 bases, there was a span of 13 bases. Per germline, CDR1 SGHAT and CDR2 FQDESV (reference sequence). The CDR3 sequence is CASGSREDTEAFF. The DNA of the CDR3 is TGTGCCAGCGGTTCAAGGGAGGACACTGAAGCTTTCTTT.

The CDR3 spells CASSTTGSPGANVLTF. The CDR3 nucleotides read TGTGCCAGTAGTACGACAGGGTCGCCTGGGGCCAACGTCCTGACTTTC. The chain is built from TRBV19 and TRBJ2-6; 7 nucleotides align to TRBD1. This CDR3 is 16 amino acids long. Trimming at V came to 4 bases and at J to 2 bases, leaving 5 bases not matched to a gene. Germline values: CDR1 LNHDA, CDR2 SQIVND (reference sequence).

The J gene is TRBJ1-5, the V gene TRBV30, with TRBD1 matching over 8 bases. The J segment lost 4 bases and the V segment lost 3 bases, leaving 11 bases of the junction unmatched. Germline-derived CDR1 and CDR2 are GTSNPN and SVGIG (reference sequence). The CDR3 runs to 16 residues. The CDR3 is CAWSQAGTGSNQPQHF. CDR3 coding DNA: TGTGCCTGGAGCCAGGCCGGGACAGGTTCAAATCAGCCCCAGCATTTT.

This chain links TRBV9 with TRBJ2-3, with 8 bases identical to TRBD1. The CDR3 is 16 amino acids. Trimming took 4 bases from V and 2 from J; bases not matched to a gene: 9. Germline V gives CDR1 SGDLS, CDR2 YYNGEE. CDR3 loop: CASSRRGDRITDTQYF. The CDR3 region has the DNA TGTGCCAGCAGCCGTAGGGGGGACAGGATCACAGATACGCAGTATTTT.

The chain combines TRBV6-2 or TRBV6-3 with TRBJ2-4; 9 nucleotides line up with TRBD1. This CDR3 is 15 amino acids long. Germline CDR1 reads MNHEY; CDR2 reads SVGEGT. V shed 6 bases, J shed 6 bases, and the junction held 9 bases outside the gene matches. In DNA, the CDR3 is TGTGCCAGCAGCACCCGGGACAGGGTTAGAAACATTCAGTACTTC. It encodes CASSTRDRVRNIQYF.

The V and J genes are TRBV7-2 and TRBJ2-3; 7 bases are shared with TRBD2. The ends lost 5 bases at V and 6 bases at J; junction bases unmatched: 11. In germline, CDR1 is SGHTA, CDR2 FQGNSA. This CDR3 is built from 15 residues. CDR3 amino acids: CASSGGTTRSDTQYF. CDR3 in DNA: TGTGCCAGCAGCGGCGGGACTACTAGGTCGGATACGCAGTATTTT.

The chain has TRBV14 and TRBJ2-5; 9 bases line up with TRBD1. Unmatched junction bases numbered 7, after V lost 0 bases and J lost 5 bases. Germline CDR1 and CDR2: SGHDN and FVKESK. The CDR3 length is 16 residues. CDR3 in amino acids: CASSQDLQGADETQYF. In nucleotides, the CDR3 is TGTGCCAGCAGCCAAGACTTACAGGGGGCAGATGAGACCCAGTACTTC.

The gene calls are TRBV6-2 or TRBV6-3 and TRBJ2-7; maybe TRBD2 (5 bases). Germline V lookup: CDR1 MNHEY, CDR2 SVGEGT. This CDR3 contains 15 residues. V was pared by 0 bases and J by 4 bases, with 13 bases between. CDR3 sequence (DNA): TGTGCCAGCAGTTACTCGAGGGCAGAAAAATACGAGCAGTACTTC. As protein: CASSYSRAEKYEQYF.

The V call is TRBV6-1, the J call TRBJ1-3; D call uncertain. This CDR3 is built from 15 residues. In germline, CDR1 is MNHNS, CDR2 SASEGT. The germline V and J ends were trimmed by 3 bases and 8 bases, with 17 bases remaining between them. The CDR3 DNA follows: TGTGCCAGCAGTGATAAGAGGGCTGGCGTGGACACCATATATTTT. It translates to CASSDKRAGVDTIYF.

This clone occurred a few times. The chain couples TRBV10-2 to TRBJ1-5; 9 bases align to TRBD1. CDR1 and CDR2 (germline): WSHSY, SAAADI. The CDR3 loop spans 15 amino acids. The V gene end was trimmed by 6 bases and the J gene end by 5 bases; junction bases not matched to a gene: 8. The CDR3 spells CASREIDRGDQPQHF. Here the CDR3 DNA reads TGCGCCAGCAGAGAAATCGACAGGGGGGATCAGCCCCAGCATTTT.

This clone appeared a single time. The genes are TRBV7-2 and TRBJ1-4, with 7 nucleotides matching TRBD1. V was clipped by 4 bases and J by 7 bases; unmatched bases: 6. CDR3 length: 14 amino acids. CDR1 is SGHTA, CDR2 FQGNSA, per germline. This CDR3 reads CASSWTGGGEKLFF. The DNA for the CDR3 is TGTGCCAGCAGCTGGACAGGCGGGGGTGAAAAACTGTTTTTT.

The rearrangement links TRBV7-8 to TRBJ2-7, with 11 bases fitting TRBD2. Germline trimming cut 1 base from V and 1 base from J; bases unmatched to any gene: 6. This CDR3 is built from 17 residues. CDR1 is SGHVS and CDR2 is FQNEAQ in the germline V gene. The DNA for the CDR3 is TGTGCCAGCAGCTTAGGGCTAGCGGGGGGCCCGTCCTACGAGCAGTACTTC. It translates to CASSLGLAGGPSYEQYF.

The CDR3 DNA reads as TGTGCCAGCAGTTGGGGGATCAACTACGAGCAGTACTTC. Protein: CASSWGINYEQYF. The chain links TRBV6-2 or TRBV6-3 to TRBJ2-7; D may correspond to TRBD1 or TRBD2 (5 bases each). Germline CDR1 reads MNHEY; CDR2 reads SVGEGT. V was pared by 4 bases and J by 3 bases, with 10 bases between. CDR3 length: 13 amino acids.

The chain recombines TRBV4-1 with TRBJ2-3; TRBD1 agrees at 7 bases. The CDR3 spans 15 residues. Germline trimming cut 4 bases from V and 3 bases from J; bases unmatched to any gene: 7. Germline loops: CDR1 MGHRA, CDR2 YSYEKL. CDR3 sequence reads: CASSLTGDPTDTQYF. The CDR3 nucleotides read TGCGCCAGCAGCCTCACAGGGGATCCAACAGATACGCAGTATTTT.

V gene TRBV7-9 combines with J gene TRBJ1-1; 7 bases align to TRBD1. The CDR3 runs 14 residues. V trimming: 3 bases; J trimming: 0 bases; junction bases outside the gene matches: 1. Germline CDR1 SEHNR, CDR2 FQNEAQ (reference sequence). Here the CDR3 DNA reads TGTGCCAGCAGCTTCGGACAGGTGAACACTGAAGCTTTCTTT. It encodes CASSFGQVNTEAFF.

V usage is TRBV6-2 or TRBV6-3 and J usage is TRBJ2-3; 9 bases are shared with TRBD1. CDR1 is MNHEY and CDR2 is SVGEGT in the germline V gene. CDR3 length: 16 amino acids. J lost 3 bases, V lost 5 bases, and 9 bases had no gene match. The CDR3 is CASSPLGQGRTDTQYF. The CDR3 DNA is TGTGCCAGCAGTCCCCTCGGACAGGGGAGGACAGATACGCAGTATTTT.

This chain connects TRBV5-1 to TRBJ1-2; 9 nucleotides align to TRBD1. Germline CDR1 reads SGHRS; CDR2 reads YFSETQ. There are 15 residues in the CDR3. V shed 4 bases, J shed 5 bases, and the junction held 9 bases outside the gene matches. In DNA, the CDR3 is TGCGCCAGCAGCGGCACAGGGGGCCAATTATATGGCTACACCTTC. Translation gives CASSGTGGQLYGYTF.

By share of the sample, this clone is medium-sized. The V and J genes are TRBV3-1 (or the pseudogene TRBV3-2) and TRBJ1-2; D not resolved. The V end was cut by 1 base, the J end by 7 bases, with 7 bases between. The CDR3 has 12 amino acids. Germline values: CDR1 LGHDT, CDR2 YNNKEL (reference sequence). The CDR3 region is CASSQARGGYTF. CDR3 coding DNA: TGTGCCAGCAGCCAAGCCCGGGGTGGCTACACCTTC.

The CDR3 sequence: CASSQAGGAATGELFF. Written as DNA, the CDR3 is TGTGCCAGCAGCCAAGCGGGGGGGGCGGCCACCGGGGAGCTGTTTTTT. The V and J genes are TRBV3-1 (or the pseudogene TRBV3-2) and TRBJ2-2, with TRBD2 matching over 8 bases. Trimming took 1 base from V and 4 from J; bases not matched to a gene: 5. This CDR3 comprises 16 residues. Germline CDR1 is LGHDT and CDR2 is YNNKEL (reference sequence).

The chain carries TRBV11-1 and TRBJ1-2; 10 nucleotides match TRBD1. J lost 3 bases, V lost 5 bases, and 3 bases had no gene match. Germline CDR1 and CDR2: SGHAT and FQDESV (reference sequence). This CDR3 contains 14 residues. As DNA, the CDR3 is TGTGCCAGCAGCGCTGGGACAGGGGACTATGGCTACACCTTC. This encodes CASSAGTGDYGYTF.

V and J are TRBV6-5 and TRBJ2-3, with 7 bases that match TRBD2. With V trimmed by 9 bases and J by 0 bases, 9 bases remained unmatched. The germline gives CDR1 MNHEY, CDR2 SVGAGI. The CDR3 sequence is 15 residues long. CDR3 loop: CASSLAGSSTDTQYF. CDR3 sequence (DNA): TGTGCCAGTTCTTTAGCGGGTTCTAGCACAGATACGCAGTATTTT.

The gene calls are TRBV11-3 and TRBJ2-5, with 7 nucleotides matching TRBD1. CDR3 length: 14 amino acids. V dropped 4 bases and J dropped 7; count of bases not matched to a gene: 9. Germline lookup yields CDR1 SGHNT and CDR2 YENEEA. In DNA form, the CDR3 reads TGTGCCAGCAGCTCTACAGGGGCCCAGGGGACCCAGTACTTC. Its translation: CASSSTGAQGTQYF.

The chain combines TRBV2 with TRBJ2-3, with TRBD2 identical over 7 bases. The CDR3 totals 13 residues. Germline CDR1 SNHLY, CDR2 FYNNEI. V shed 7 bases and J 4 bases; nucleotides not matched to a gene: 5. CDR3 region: CASISGTADTQYF. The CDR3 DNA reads TGTGCCAGCATAAGCGGGACCGCAGATACGCAGTATTTT.

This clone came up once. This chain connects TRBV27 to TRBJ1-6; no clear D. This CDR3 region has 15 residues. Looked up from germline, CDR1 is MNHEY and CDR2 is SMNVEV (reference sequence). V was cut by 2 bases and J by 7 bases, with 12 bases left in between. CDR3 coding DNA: TGTGCCAGCAGTTTAGGGCTGGGAGGCAATTCACCCCTCCACTTT. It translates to CASSLGLGGNSPLHF.

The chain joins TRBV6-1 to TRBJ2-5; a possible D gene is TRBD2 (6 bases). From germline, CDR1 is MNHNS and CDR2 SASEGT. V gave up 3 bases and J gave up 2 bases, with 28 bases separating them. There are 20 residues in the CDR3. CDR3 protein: CASSEWYVAKVPRGQETQYF. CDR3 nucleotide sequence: TGTGCCAGCAGTGAGTGGTATGTGGCCAAAGTACCCCGGGGGCAAGAGACCCAGTACTTC.

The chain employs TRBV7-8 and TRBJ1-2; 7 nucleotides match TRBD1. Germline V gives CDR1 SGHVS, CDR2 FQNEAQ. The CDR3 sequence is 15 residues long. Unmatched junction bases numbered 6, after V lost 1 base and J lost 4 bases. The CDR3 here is CASSLVEGAGYGYTF. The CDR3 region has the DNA TGTGCCAGCAGCTTAGTTGAGGGGGCAGGCTATGGCTACACCTTC.

The CDR3 here is CASSLEQGVTALAKNIQYF. CDR3 in DNA: TGTGCCAGCAGCTTAGAGCAGGGGGTCACGGCTCTAGCCAAAAACATTCAGTACTTC. The chain combines TRBV7-2 with TRBJ2-4, with 7 nucleotides matching TRBD1. This CDR3 spans 19 amino acids. With V trimmed by 1 base and J by 0 bases, 12 bases remained unmatched. The V gene's germline CDR1 is SGHTA and CDR2 FQGNSA.

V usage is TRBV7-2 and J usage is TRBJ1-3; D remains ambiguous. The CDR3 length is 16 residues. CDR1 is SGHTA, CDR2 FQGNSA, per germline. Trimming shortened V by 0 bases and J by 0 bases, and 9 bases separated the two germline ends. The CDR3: CASSLAAGSSGNTIYF. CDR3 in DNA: TGTGCCAGCAGCTTAGCCGCGGGCTCCTCTGGAAACACCATATATTTT.

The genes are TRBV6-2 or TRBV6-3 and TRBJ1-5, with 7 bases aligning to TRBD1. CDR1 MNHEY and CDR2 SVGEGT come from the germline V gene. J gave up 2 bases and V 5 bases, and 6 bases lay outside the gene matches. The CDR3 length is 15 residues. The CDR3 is CASSRGGAGNQPQHF. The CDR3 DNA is TGTGCCAGCAGTCGAGGGGGCGCCGGCAATCAGCCCCAGCATTTT.